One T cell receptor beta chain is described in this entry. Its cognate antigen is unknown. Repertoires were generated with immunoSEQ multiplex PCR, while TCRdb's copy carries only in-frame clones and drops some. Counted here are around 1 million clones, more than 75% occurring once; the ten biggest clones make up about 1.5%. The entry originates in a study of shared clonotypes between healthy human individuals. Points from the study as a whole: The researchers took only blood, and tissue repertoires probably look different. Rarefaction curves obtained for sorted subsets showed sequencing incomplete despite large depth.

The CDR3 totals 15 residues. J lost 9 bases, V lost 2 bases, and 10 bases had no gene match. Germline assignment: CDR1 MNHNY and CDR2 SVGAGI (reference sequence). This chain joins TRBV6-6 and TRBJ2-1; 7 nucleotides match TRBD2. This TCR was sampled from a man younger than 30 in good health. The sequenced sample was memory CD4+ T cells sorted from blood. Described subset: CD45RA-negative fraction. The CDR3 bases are TGTGCCAGCAGTTACAGCGGGGCCCAGGGAGGTGAGCAGTTCTTC. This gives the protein CASSYSGAQGGEQFF.